These 6 T cell receptor beta chains came from one sample sequenced in a study of blood T cell repertoires in COVID-19. Clones were sequenced by immunoSEQ multiplex PCR, and TCRdb holds only the in-frame ones, with some missing. The profile covers about 54,000 clones, with around 86% appearing a single time and about 7.8% taken by the ten largest. The material sequenced was peripheral blood. These receptors were obtained from a man aged 45-65 years with active COVID-19.

The CDR3, as DNA: TGTGCCAGCAGCTTAGTCGTCAATGAGCAGTTCTTC. Its translation: CASSLVVNEQFF. This sequence joins TRBV7-2 and TRBJ2-1, with D unclear. The CDR3 is made up of 12 amino acids. Trimming shortened V by 1 base and J by 6 bases, and 4 bases separated the two germline ends. Germline V gene data show CDR1 as SGHTA and CDR2 as FQGNSA.

The V and J genes are TRBV15 and TRBJ2-1, with D possibly TRBD2 on 6 matching bases. The CDR3 has 14 amino acids. V lost 6 bases and J 8 bases, leaving 17 bases between the germline ends. CDR1 is LNHNV and CDR2 is YYDKDF in the germline V gene (reference sequence). The CDR3 sequence is CATRRTGGSDEQFF. The CDR3 nucleotides read TGTGCCACCAGACGGACTGGAGGGAGCGATGAGCAGTTCTTC. Looking up the rest from reference TRBV15 and TRBJ2-1 gives the full variable domain: DAMVIQNPRYQVTQFGKPVTLSCSQTLNHNVMYWYQQKSSQAPKLLFHYYDKDFNNEADTPDNFQSRRPNTSFCFLDIRSPGLGDTAMYLCATRRTGGSDEQFFGPGTRLTVL.

The rearrangement uses TRBV28 and TRBJ2-6, with D hard to call. The CDR3 has 17 residues. Trimming stripped 5 bases from V and 0 bases from J, with 14 bases between. The germline gives CDR1 MDHEN, CDR2 SYDVKM. For the CDR3, the DNA is TGTGCCAGCAGTCTCTTCGGGTCCTCCTCTGGGGCCAACGTCCTGACTTTC. Translation: CASSLFGSSSGANVLTF.

The genes are TRBV19 and TRBJ2-2; 11 bases agree with TRBD1. J was trimmed by 0 bases and V by 5 bases; bases with no gene match: 2. Germline V gene data show CDR1 as LNHDA and CDR2 as SQIVND (reference sequence). There are 16 residues in the CDR3. CDR3 in DNA: TGTGCCAGTAGTCCGGGACAGGGGGCGAACACCGGGGAGCTGTTTTTT. Its protein product is CASSPGQGANTGELFF.

This sequence joins TRBV6-5 and TRBJ1-2; 9 nucleotides align to TRBD1. CDR3 length: 12 amino acids. In germline, CDR1 is MNHEY, CDR2 SVGAGI. The V and J ends lost 6 bases and 8 bases, in that order; junction bases with no gene match: 4. This chain's CDR3 is CASRGQGWGYTF. CDR3 nucleotides: TGTGCCAGCAGGGGACAGGGCTGGGGCTACACCTTC.

On this clone itself: The sample carries other DNA sequences with the same CDR3. The V call is TRBV28, the J call TRBJ1-1; a weak D match, TRBD1 (5 bases). V lost 3 bases to trimming and J lost 0 bases, with 8 bases between them. Germline lookup yields CDR1 MDHEN and CDR2 SYDVKM. This CDR3 has 14 residues. CDR3 loop: CASSLETVNTEAFF. For the CDR3, the DNA is TGTGCCAGCAGTTTGGAGACAGTGAACACTGAAGCTTTCTTT.